Detailed here is one T cell receptor beta chain. Its antigen is still unknown. The sample belongs to a study of cytomegalovirus exposure and HLA in healthy donors. Whole-study findings and limits: Researchers left out some V segments, among them TRBV6-2 and TRBV6-3, as indistinguishable. Reports indicate that TCR beta sequences accurately predicted the HLA-A and HLA-B alleles of most subjects.

Primers: 60 Vbeta forward and 13 Jbeta reverse. Method: immunoSEQ multiplex PCR; TCRdb's copy keeps in-frame clones and lacks some. The table includes approximately 100,000 clones, 75% to 90% detected once. Germline-derived CDR1 and CDR2 are SGDLS and YYNGEE. The CDR3 is made up of 16 amino acids. Trimming removed 3 bases from V and 3 bases from J, with 15 bases in between. The rearrangement links TRBV9 to TRBJ2-2, with D maybe TRBD1 (6 bases). The sample was PBMCs. This clonotype originated in a man aged 25 to 45 in good health and CMV-seronegative. CDR3 bases: TGTGCCAGCAGCGCACTACAGGGTGGGGACACCGGGGAGCTGTTTTTT. This encodes CASSALQGGDTGELFF.